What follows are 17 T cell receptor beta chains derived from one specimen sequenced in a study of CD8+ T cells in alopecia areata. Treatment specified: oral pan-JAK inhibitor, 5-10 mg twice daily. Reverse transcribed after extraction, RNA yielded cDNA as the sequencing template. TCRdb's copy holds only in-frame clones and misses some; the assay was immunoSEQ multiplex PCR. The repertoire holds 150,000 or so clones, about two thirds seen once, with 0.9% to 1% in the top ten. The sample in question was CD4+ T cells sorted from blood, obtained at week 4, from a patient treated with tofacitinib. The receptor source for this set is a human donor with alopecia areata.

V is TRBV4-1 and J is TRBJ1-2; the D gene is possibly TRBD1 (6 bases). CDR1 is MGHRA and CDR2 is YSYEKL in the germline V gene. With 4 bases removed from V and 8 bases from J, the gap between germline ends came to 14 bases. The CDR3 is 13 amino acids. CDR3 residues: CASSPSGGQGYTF. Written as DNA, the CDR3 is TGCGCCAGCAGCCCCTCGGGGGGGCAGGGCTACACCTTC.

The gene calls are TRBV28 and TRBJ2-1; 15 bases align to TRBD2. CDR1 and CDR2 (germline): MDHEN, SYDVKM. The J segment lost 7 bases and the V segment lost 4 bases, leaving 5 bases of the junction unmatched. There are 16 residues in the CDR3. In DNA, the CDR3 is TGTGCCAGCAGTTCCCCGGGACTAGCGGGGGGTAATGAGCAGTTCTTC. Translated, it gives CASSSPGLAGGNEQFF.

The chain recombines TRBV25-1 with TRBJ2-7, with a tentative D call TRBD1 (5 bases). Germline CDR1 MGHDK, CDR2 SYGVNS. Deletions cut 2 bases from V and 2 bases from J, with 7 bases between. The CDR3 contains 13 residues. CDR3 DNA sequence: TGTGCCAGCAGTGAAAGGGGTACCTACGAGCAGTACTTC. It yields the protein CASSERGTYEQYF.

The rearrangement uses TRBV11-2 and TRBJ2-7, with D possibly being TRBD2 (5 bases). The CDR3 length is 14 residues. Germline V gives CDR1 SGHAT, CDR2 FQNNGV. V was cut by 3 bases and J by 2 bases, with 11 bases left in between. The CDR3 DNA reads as TGTGCCAGCAGCTTCGTGGGGAGACCCTACGAGCAGTACTTC. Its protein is CASSFVGRPYEQYF. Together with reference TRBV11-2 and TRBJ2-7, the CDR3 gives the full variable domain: EAGVAQSPRYKIIEKRQSVAFWCNPISGHATLYWYQQILGQGPKLLIQFQNNGVVDDSQLPKDRFSAERLKGVDSTLKIQPAKLEDSAVYLCASSFVGRPYEQYFGPGTRLTVT.

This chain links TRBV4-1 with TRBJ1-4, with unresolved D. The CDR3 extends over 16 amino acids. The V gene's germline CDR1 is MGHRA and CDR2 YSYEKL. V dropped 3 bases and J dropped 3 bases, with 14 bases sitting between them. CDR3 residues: CASSHLSRRSNEKLFF. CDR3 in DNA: TGCGCCAGCAGCCATCTATCAAGGCGATCTAATGAAAAACTGTTTTTT.

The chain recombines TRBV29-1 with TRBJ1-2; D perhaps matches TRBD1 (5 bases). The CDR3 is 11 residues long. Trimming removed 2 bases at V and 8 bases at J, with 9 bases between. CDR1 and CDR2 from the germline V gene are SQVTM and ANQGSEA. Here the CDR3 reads CSVEIGTGYTF. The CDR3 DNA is TGCAGCGTTGAAATAGGGACCGGCTACACCTTC.

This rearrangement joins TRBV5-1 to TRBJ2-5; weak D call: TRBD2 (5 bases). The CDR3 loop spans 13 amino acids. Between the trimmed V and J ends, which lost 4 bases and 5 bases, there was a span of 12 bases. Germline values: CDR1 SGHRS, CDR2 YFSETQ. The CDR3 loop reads CASSDGNQETQYF. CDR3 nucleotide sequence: TGCGCCAGCAGCGACGGGAATCAGGAGACCCAGTACTTC.

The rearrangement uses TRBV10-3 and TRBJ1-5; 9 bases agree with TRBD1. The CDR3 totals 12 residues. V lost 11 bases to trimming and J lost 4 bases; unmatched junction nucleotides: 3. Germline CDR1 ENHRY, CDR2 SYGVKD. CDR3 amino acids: CAAGQGNQPQHF. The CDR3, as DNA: TGTGCCGCAGGACAGGGGAATCAGCCCCAGCATTTT.

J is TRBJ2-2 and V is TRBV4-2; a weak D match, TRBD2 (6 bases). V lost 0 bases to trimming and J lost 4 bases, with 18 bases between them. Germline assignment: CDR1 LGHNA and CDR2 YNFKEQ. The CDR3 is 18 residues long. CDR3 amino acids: CASSQDWAGSRGTGELFF. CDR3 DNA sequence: TGTGCCAGCAGCCAAGATTGGGCCGGGAGTCGTGGCACCGGGGAGCTGTTTTTT.

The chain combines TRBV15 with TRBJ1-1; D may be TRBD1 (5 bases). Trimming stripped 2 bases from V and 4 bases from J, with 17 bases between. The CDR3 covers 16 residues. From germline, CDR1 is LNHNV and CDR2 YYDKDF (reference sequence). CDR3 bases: TGTGCCACCAGCAGACCCCGTAAGAGGGGTTTCACTGAAGCTTTCTTT. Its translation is CATSRPRKRGFTEAFF.

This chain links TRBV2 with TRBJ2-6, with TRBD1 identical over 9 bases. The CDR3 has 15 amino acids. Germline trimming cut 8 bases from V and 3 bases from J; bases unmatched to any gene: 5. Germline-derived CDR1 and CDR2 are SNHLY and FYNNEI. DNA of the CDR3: TGTGCCAGCGGTCGACAGGGGGTTGGGGCCAACGTCCTGACTTTC. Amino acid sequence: CASGRQGVGANVLTF. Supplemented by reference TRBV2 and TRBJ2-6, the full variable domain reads EPEVTQTPSHQVTQMGQEVILRCVPISNHLYFYWYRQILGQKVEFLVSFYNNEISEKSEIFDDQFSVERPDGSNFTLKIRSTKLEDSAMYFCASGRQGVGANVLTFGAGSRLTVL.

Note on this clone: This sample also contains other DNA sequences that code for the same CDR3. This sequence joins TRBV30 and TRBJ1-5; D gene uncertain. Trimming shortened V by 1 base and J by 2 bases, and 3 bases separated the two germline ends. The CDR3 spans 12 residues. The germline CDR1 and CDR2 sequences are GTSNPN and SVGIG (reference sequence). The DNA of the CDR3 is TGTGCCTGGAGTGCTGGCAATCAGCCCCAGCATTTT. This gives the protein CAWSAGNQPQHF.

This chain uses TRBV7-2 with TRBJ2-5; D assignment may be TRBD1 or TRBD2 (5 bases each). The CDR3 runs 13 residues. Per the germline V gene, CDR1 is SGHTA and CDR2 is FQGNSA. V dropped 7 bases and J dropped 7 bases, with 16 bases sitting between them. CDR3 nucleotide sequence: TGTGCCAGCAACCGGGACGGCAAATCGACCCAGTACTTC. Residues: CASNRDGKSTQYF.

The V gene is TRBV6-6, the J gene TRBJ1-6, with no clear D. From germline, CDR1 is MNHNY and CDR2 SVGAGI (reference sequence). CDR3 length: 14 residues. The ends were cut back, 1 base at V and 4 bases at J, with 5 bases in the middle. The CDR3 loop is CASSYWPYNSPLHF. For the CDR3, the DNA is TGTGCCAGCAGTTACTGGCCGTATAATTCACCCCTCCACTTT.

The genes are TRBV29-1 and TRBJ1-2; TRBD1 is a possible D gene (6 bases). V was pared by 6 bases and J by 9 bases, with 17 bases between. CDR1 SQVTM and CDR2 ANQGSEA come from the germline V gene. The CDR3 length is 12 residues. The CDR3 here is CSVVGASRSYTF. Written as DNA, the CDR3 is TGCAGCGTAGTGGGGGCTTCCCGAAGCTACACCTTC.

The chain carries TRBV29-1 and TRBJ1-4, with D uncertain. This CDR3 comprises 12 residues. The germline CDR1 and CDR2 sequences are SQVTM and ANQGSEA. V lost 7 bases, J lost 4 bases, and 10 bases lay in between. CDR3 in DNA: TGCAGCGGGTCGACACTTAATGAAAAACTGTTTTTT. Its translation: CSGSTLNEKLFF.

The CDR3 loop reads CASSQEKLGQGGYGYTF. Written as DNA, the CDR3 is TGTGCCAGCAGCCAAGAGAAACTGGGACAGGGAGGATATGGCTACACCTTC. V usage is TRBV4-2 and J usage is TRBJ1-2; 9 bases map to TRBD1. Germline V gene sequence: CDR1 LGHNA, CDR2 YNFKEQ. The V gene end was trimmed by 0 bases and the J gene end by 5 bases; junction bases not matched to a gene: 10. The CDR3 covers 17 residues.